Listed below are T cell receptor beta chains from one sample, sequenced in a study of multiple sclerosis patients with progressive multifocal leukoencephalopathy. TCRdb's copy holds only in-frame clones and misses some; the assay was immunoSEQ multiplex PCR. The top ten hold 5.7% of the sample, which has more than 30,000 clones, roughly 87% seen once. Source: PBMCs, taken from a patient treated with natalizumab. The receptor set was obtained from a woman in her thirties or forties with progressive multifocal leukoencephalopathy. CDR3s include the opening cysteine and the closing phenylalanine or tryptophan. D genes are given only for firm matches. Only some rows state a clone size, as once, few, many or a class for expanded clones.

J: TRBJ2-2; D: NA; size: NA; V: TRBV6-1; CDR3: CASSVVWARNLKELFF; DNA: TGTGCCAGCAGTGTGGTGTGGGCGCGAAATTTGAAGGAGCTGTTTTTT
J: TRBJ2-5; D: NA; size: NA; V: TRBV4-2; CDR3: CASSQDGVPQYF; DNA: TGTGCCAGCAGCCAAGACGGGGTACCCCAGTACTTC
J: TRBJ2-3; D: TRBD1; size: NA; V: TRBV18; CDR3: CASSLRTGRTDTQYF; DNA: TGTGCCAGCTCACTTCGGACAGGGAGGACAGATACGCAGTATTTT
J: TRBJ2-3; D: NA; size: NA; V: TRBV7-6; CDR3: CASSLGLPSTDTQYF; DNA: TGTGCCAGCAGCTTAGGTCTACCTAGCACAGATACGCAGTATTTT
J: TRBJ2-3; D: TRBD2; size: once; V: TRBV29-1; CDR3: CSVERGEASGSGTDTQYF; DNA: TGCAGCGTTGAACGAGGTGAGGCTAGCGGGAGTGGCACAGATACGCAGTATTTT
J: TRBJ2-2; D: NA; size: NA; V: TRBV19; CDR3: CASSLGRSTGELFF; DNA: TGTGCCAGTAGTTTGGGACGGAGCACCGGGGAGCTGTTTTTT
J: TRBJ1-4; D: NA; size: NA; V: TRBV29-1; CDR3: CSVEGLGDEKLFF; DNA: TGCAGCGTTGAAGGGCTCGGAGATGAAAAACTGTTTTTT
J: TRBJ2-1; D: NA; size: NA; V: TRBV30; CDR3: CAWSVLKGLSSYNEQFF; DNA: TGTGCCTGGAGTGTACTGAAGGGACTTTCCTCCTACAATGAGCAGTTCTTC
J: TRBJ2-7; D: TRBD2; size: NA; V: TRBV7-2; CDR3: CASRLTSGRGSDSYEQYF; DNA: TGTGCCAGCAGACTGACTAGCGGGAGGGGTTCAGACTCCTACGAGCAGTACTTC
J: TRBJ2-7; D: TRBD1; size: NA; V: TRBV7-8; CDR3: CASSPGTGFRLGAYEQYF; DNA: TGTGCCAGCAGCCCTGGGACAGGGTTTCGCCTGGGTGCCTACGAGCAGTACTTC
J: TRBJ1-5; D: NA; size: NA; V: TRBV6-1; CDR3: CASSELAGPQHF; DNA: TGTGCCAGCAGTGAACTAGCAGGCCCCCAGCATTTT
J: TRBJ1-6; D: NA; size: NA; V: TRBV11-2; CDR3: CASSLGANSPLHF; DNA: TGTGCCAGCAGCTTAGGGGCAAATTCACCCCTCCACTTT
J: TRBJ2-1; D: NA; size: NA; V: TRBV7-2; CDR3: CASSLVSGSYNEQFF; DNA: TGTGCCAGCAGCTTAGTTTCGGGCAGCTACAATGAGCAGTTCTTC
J: TRBJ2-1; D: TRBD1; size: few; V: TRBV29-1; CDR3: CSVEASDRGSYNEQFF; DNA: TGCAGCGTTGAAGCCTCTGACAGGGGCTCCTACAATGAGCAGTTCTTC
J: TRBJ2-3; D: NA; size: NA; V: TRBV19; CDR3: CASSIDTRSTDTQYF; DNA: TGTGCCAGTAGTATCGATACTAGGAGCACAGATACGCAGTATTTT
J: TRBJ1-5; D: TRBD1; size: NA; V: TRBV6-5; CDR3: CASRTGVNQPQHF; DNA: TGTGCCAGCAGGACAGGGGTAAATCAGCCCCAGCATTTT
J: TRBJ2-4; D: NA; size: NA; V: TRBV5-1; CDR3: CASSSSLAKNIQYF; DNA: TGCGCCAGCAGCTCGTCGCTAGCCAAAAACATTCAGTACTTC
J: TRBJ1-6; D: NA; size: NA; V: TRBV10-3; CDR3: CAITKTDNSPLHF; DNA: TGTGCCATCACTAAGACGGATAATTCACCCCTCCACTTT
J: TRBJ2-4; D: NA; size: NA; V: TRBV11-3; CDR3: CASSPRERNKNIQYF; DNA: TGTGCCAGCAGCCCCCGTGAGCGGAACAAAAACATTCAGTACTTC
J: TRBJ1-2; D: TRBD1; size: once; V: TRBV5-1; CDR3: CASSPPGQGKYGYTF; DNA: TGCGCCAGCAGTCCGCCGGGACAGGGGAAGTATGGCTACACCTTC
J: TRBJ2-5; D: TRBD2; size: NA; V: TRBV5-1; CDR3: CASSFLAGETETQYF; DNA: TGCGCCAGCAGCTTTCTAGCGGGGGAGACCGAGACCCAGTACTTC
J: TRBJ2-1; D: NA; size: NA; V: TRBV7-2; CDR3: CASSPTSSYNEQFF; DNA: TGTGCCAGCAGCCCAACAAGCTCCTACAATGAGCAGTTCTTC
J: TRBJ2-7; D: TRBD1; size: NA; V: TRBV6-5; CDR3: CASRRDSSTYEQYF; DNA: TGTGCCAGCCGACGGGACAGCTCAACCTACGAGCAGTACTTC
J: TRBJ1-5; D: TRBD1; size: NA; V: TRBV6-6; CDR3: CASSPGTGNQPQHF; DNA: TGTGCCAGCAGCCCCGGGACAGGGAATCAGCCCCAGCATTTT
J: TRBJ1-5; D: NA; size: NA; V: TRBV6-5; CDR3: CASRSGQSNQPQHF; DNA: TGTGCCAGCAGGTCAGGACAGAGCAATCAGCCCCAGCATTTT
J: TRBJ2-2; D: NA; size: NA; V: TRBV7-2; CDR3: CASSLGVAGELFF; DNA: TGTGCCAGCAGCTTAGGTGTCGCCGGGGAGCTGTTTTTT
J: TRBJ2-3; D: NA; size: NA; V: TRBV15; CDR3: CATKQGHITDTQYF; DNA: TGTGCCACCAAACAGGGACATATCACAGATACGCAGTATTTT
J: TRBJ2-7; D: NA; size: NA; V: TRBV10-2; CDR3: CASSESQGGSYEQYF; DNA: TGCGCCAGCAGTGAGTCTCAGGGGGGCTCCTACGAGCAGTACTTC
J: TRBJ2-7; D: NA; size: NA; V: TRBV5-1; CDR3: CASSLVVLPYEQYF; DNA: TGCGCCAGCAGCTTGGTAGTCCTCCCCTACGAGCAGTACTTC
J: TRBJ2-1; D: NA; size: NA; V: TRBV5-4; CDR3: CASSSGSVLSNEQFF; DNA: TGTGCCAGCAGCTCAGGGAGCGTTTTGTCGAATGAGCAGTTCTTC
J: TRBJ2-4; D: TRBD1; size: NA; V: TRBV19; CDR3: CASSTRKTGALAKNIQYF; DNA: TGTGCCAGTAGTACCCGAAAAACAGGGGCACTAGCCAAAAACATTCAGTACTTC
J: TRBJ1-5; D: NA; size: NA; V: TRBV6-1; CDR3: CASSESRGSQPQHF; DNA: TGTGCCAGCAGTGAATCGAGGGGTAGTCAGCCCCAGCATTTT
J: TRBJ2-3; D: NA; size: NA; V: TRBV6-4; CDR3: CASSLTGTDTQYF; DNA: TGTGCCAGCAGTCTCACTGGCACAGATACGCAGTATTTT
J: TRBJ2-7; D: NA; size: NA; V: TRBV6-6; CDR3: CACARGISYEQYF; DNA: TGTGCCTGCGCCAGGGGAATCTCCTACGAGCAGTACTTC
J: TRBJ1-4; D: TRBD1; size: once; V: TRBV7-2; CDR3: CASSPDRGEKLFF; DNA: TGTGCCAGCAGCCCCGACAGGGGTGAAAAACTGTTTTTT
J: TRBJ1-6; D: NA; size: NA; V: TRBV11-2; CDR3: CASSLGSWGNSPLHF; DNA: TGTGCCAGCAGCCTCGGGTCTTGGGGGAATTCACCCCTCCACTTT